The rows below give T cell receptor beta chains drawn from one sample of a study of blood T cell repertoires in COVID-19. Clones were sequenced by immunoSEQ multiplex PCR, and TCRdb holds only the in-frame ones, with some missing. The top ten hold around 4.8% of the sample, which has 250,000 to 400,000 clones, around 90% seen once. The sequenced sample consisted of PBMCs or T cells enriched from blood (not recorded which). All receptors derive from a man aged 55 to 70 who had recovered from COVID-19. Both conserved end residues are part of each CDR3. Each record gives: CDR3 length, J gene, V gene, D gene, clone size, CDR3 DNA, CDR3 protein. The D gene is left open where the match is weak. Clone size is given for some rows only: seen once, a few or many times, or a class if the clone is expanded.

len: 14
j_gene: TRBJ1-1
v_gene: TRBV18
d_gene: NA
abundance: NA
CDR3nt: TGTGCCAGCTCACCGGGACTCATGAACACTGAAGCTTTCTTT
CDR3aa: CASSPGLMNTEAFF

len: 15
j_gene: TRBJ2-7
v_gene: TRBV28
d_gene: TRBD1
abundance: NA
CDR3nt: TGTGCCAGCAGTTTATACTACCCCCCACAGGGGGAGCAGTACTTC
CDR3aa: CASSLYYPPQGEQYF

len: 14
j_gene: TRBJ2-5
v_gene: TRBV3-1/TRBV3-2
d_gene: NA
abundance: NA
CDR3nt: TGTGCCAGCAGCCCTCGGGACTTTCAAGAGACCCAGTACTTC
CDR3aa: CASSPRDFQETQYF

len: 14
j_gene: TRBJ2-7
v_gene: TRBV27
d_gene: NA
abundance: NA
CDR3nt: TGTGCCAGCAGTTCCGTGACTGGTACCTACGAGCAGTACTTC
CDR3aa: CASSSVTGTYEQYF

len: 17
j_gene: TRBJ1-3
v_gene: TRBV24-1
d_gene: NA
abundance: NA
CDR3nt: TGTGCCACCAGTGATTTACGGGGTTGGAACTCTGGAAACACCATATATTTT
CDR3aa: CATSDLRGWNSGNTIYF

len: 16
j_gene: TRBJ2-3
v_gene: TRBV5-1
d_gene: NA
abundance: NA
CDR3nt: TGCGCCAGCAGCTTCCTGCCCGGAGAGAGCACAGATACGCAGTATTTT
CDR3aa: CASSFLPGESTDTQYF

len: 14
j_gene: TRBJ2-3
v_gene: TRBV4-1
d_gene: TRBD1
abundance: NA
CDR3nt: TGCGCCAGCAGCTCGGGACAGGGTGCAGATACGCAGTATTTT
CDR3aa: CASSSGQGADTQYF

len: 14
j_gene: TRBJ1-2
v_gene: TRBV6-2/TRBV6-3
d_gene: NA
abundance: NA
CDR3nt: TGTGCCAGCAGTTACAAAGGCAGGAACTATGGCTACACCTTC
CDR3aa: CASSYKGRNYGYTF

len: 14
j_gene: TRBJ2-7
v_gene: TRBV28
d_gene: TRBD1
abundance: NA
CDR3nt: TGTGCCAGCAGTGATAACAGGGGATATGGCGAGCAGTACTTC
CDR3aa: CASSDNRGYGEQYF

len: 14
j_gene: TRBJ2-1
v_gene: TRBV19
d_gene: TRBD2
abundance: NA
CDR3nt: TGTGCCAGTAGTAGGGGACTAGCCCGCGATGAGCAGTTCTTC
CDR3aa: CASSRGLARDEQFF

len: 14
j_gene: TRBJ1-3
v_gene: TRBV19
d_gene: TRBD1
abundance: NA
CDR3nt: TGTGCCAGTAGTTACAGGGGGCCTGGAAACACCATATATTTT
CDR3aa: CASSYRGPGNTIYF

len: 14
j_gene: TRBJ1-2
v_gene: TRBV5-1
d_gene: NA
abundance: NA
CDR3nt: TGCGCCAGCAGCCCGAGACCCTCGGGCTATGGCTACACCTTC
CDR3aa: CASSPRPSGYGYTF

len: 14
j_gene: TRBJ2-1
v_gene: TRBV10-2
d_gene: NA
abundance: once
CDR3nt: TGCGCCAGTACGCGTGAAAGCTCCTACAATGAGCAGTTCTTC
CDR3aa: CASTRESSYNEQFF

len: 17
j_gene: TRBJ2-6
v_gene: TRBV19
d_gene: NA
abundance: NA
CDR3nt: TGTGCCAGTACCAGGGGCGGCAGTCCCTCTGGGGCCAACGTCCTGACTTTC
CDR3aa: CASTRGGSPSGANVLTF

len: 11
j_gene: TRBJ2-5
v_gene: TRBV3-1/TRBV3-2
d_gene: TRBD1
abundance: NA
CDR3nt: TGTGCCAGCAGCCTACAGGGGGCGCAATACTTC
CDR3aa: CASSLQGAQYF

len: 14
j_gene: TRBJ2-7
v_gene: TRBV2
d_gene: TRBD1
abundance: NA
CDR3nt: TGTGCCAGCAGTGTGGGGACAGAGGTCTACGAGCAGTACTTC
CDR3aa: CASSVGTEVYEQYF

len: 11
j_gene: TRBJ2-7
v_gene: TRBV10-2
d_gene: NA
abundance: NA
CDR3nt: TGCGCCAGCAGTGCAAACTACGAGCAGTACTTC
CDR3aa: CASSANYEQYF

len: 15
j_gene: TRBJ1-5
v_gene: TRBV15
d_gene: NA
abundance: once
CDR3nt: TGTGCCACCAGCAGAGATCCGGCGGGGAATCAGCCCCAGCATTTT
CDR3aa: CATSRDPAGNQPQHF

len: 15
j_gene: TRBJ1-2
v_gene: TRBV5-1
d_gene: NA
abundance: NA
CDR3nt: TGCGCCAGCCGAGAGAGGATAGGGGTTTTACAGGGCTACACCTTC
CDR3aa: CASRERIGVLQGYTF

len: 14
j_gene: TRBJ1-1
v_gene: TRBV2
d_gene: NA
abundance: NA
CDR3nt: TGTGCCAGCAGTGCCGCTGGGAGAAACGCTGAAGCTTTCTTT
CDR3aa: CASSAAGRNAEAFF

len: 15
j_gene: TRBJ1-2
v_gene: TRBV7-2
d_gene: NA
abundance: NA
CDR3nt: TGTGCCAGCAGCTTAGACGGGGTCCCTGTAGATGGCTACACCTTC
CDR3aa: CASSLDGVPVDGYTF

len: 14
j_gene: TRBJ2-7
v_gene: TRBV28
d_gene: NA
abundance: NA
CDR3nt: TGTGCCAGCAGTTTAGTAAGCCCCCCCCGCCAGCAGTACTTC
CDR3aa: CASSLVSPPRQQYF

len: 21
j_gene: TRBJ2-2
v_gene: TRBV28
d_gene: TRBD2
abundance: NA
CDR3nt: TGTGCCAGCAGTTCAGTACGCCCCGGGACTAGCGGGAGGGCGAACACCGGGGAGCTGTTTTTT
CDR3aa: CASSSVRPGTSGRANTGELFF

len: 14
j_gene: TRBJ2-5
v_gene: TRBV9
d_gene: TRBD1
abundance: once
CDR3nt: TGTGCCAGCAGCCCGGGGACAGCCCAAGAGACCCAGTACTTC
CDR3aa: CASSPGTAQETQYF

len: 14
j_gene: TRBJ2-2
v_gene: TRBV9
d_gene: TRBD2
abundance: NA
CDR3nt: TGTGCCAGCACTCGACTAGCGGGTACCGGGGAGCTGTTTTTT
CDR3aa: CASTRLAGTGELFF

len: 14
j_gene: TRBJ2-1
v_gene: TRBV6-5
d_gene: TRBD2
abundance: NA
CDR3nt: TGTGCCAGCAGTCCTAGCGGGAGCTACAATGAGCAGTTCTTC
CDR3aa: CASSPSGSYNEQFF

len: 13
j_gene: TRBJ2-5
v_gene: TRBV18
d_gene: TRBD1
abundance: NA
CDR3nt: TGTGCCAGCTCCGGACAGGTGGGAGAGACCCAGTACTTC
CDR3aa: CASSGQVGETQYF

len: 17
j_gene: TRBJ2-4
v_gene: TRBV5-4
d_gene: TRBD2
abundance: NA
CDR3nt: TGTGCCAGCAGCTTGGGGACTAGCGGGAGGGCCCCTGACGTTCAGTACTTC
CDR3aa: CASSLGTSGRAPDVQYF

len: 16
j_gene: TRBJ2-1
v_gene: TRBV28
d_gene: TRBD2
abundance: few
CDR3nt: TGTGCCAGCAGTCTGGACCTAGCGGCGGGGTCCAATGAGCAGTTCTTC
CDR3aa: CASSLDLAAGSNEQFF

len: 16
j_gene: TRBJ2-7
v_gene: TRBV5-6
d_gene: NA
abundance: NA
CDR3nt: TGTGCCAGCAGCTTTTTACCCCAGGAGGAGTCCTACGAGCAGTACTTC
CDR3aa: CASSFLPQEESYEQYF

len: 13
j_gene: TRBJ1-2
v_gene: TRBV29-1
d_gene: TRBD1
abundance: few
CDR3nt: TGCAGCGGGGAGGACAGGGGCGACTATGGCTACACCTTC
CDR3aa: CSGEDRGDYGYTF

len: 17
j_gene: TRBJ2-7
v_gene: TRBV5-1
d_gene: TRBD2
abundance: NA
CDR3nt: TGCGCCAGCAGCTTGGCGACGATTAGCGGGACCTCCTACGAGCAGTACTTC
CDR3aa: CASSLATISGTSYEQYF

len: 15
j_gene: TRBJ2-7
v_gene: TRBV28
d_gene: NA
abundance: NA
CDR3nt: TGTGCCAGCAGCCACCATGGGGGCTCATCCTACGAGCAGTACTTC
CDR3aa: CASSHHGGSSYEQYF

len: 18
j_gene: TRBJ1-6
v_gene: TRBV11-2
d_gene: TRBD1
abundance: NA
CDR3nt: TGTGCCAGCAGCTTTATGACAGGGGGAAGCCGGAATAATTCACCCCTCCACTTT
CDR3aa: CASSFMTGGSRNNSPLHF

len: 14
j_gene: TRBJ2-7
v_gene: TRBV18
d_gene: TRBD1
abundance: NA
CDR3nt: TGTGCCAGCTCACCACAAGGGACAGGGCTCGAGCAGTACTTC
CDR3aa: CASSPQGTGLEQYF

len: 15
j_gene: TRBJ1-6
v_gene: TRBV30
d_gene: TRBD1
abundance: NA
CDR3nt: TGTGCCTGGAGTGTACTCGGGACAGGGGATTCACCCCTCCACTTT
CDR3aa: CAWSVLGTGDSPLHF

len: 16
j_gene: TRBJ1-3
v_gene: TRBV19
d_gene: TRBD1
abundance: NA
CDR3nt: TGTGCCAGTAGTACGCTCCTCCGGACAGGGGGAAACACCATATATTTT
CDR3aa: CASSTLLRTGGNTIYF

len: 13
j_gene: TRBJ1-2
v_gene: TRBV11-2
d_gene: TRBD1
abundance: NA
CDR3nt: TGTGCCAGCAGCACCCGGACAGGGCTTGGCTACACCTTC
CDR3aa: CASSTRTGLGYTF

len: 18
j_gene: TRBJ2-1
v_gene: TRBV28
d_gene: TRBD2
abundance: NA
CDR3nt: TGTGCCAGCAGGGGACAGGGGACTAGCGGGAGGGCCTACGATGAGCAGTTCTTC
CDR3aa: CASRGQGTSGRAYDEQFF

len: 16
j_gene: TRBJ1-2
v_gene: TRBV6-6
d_gene: TRBD1
abundance: NA
CDR3nt: TGTGCCAGCACTCCGGACAGGCGATTTGGGAACTATGGCTACACCTTC
CDR3aa: CASTPDRRFGNYGYTF

len: 15
j_gene: TRBJ2-5
v_gene: TRBV5-4
d_gene: TRBD2
abundance: NA
CDR3nt: TGTGCCAGCAGCTTGCCTAGCGGGCCACAAGAGACCCAGTACTTC
CDR3aa: CASSLPSGPQETQYF

len: 14
j_gene: TRBJ2-3
v_gene: TRBV7-6
d_gene: NA
abundance: NA
CDR3nt: TGTGCCAGCAGCTTAGGAGTTAGCACAGATACGCAGTATTTT
CDR3aa: CASSLGVSTDTQYF

len: 11
j_gene: TRBJ2-3
v_gene: TRBV20-1
d_gene: NA
abundance: few
CDR3nt: TGCAGTGCTCCAATTCAGGATACGCAGTATTTT
CDR3aa: CSAPIQDTQYF